This T cell receptor (beta chain) was recorded in a study of T-cell memory formation after mild COVID-19. General study points: Cross-reactive memory apparently joined, as some responding clones appeared in pre-infection memory.

TCRdb called the 5' RACE reads again in MiXCR, with one record for every CDR3 protein. The table shows fewer than 700,000 distinct CDR3 sequences, with more than 15% occurring only once. This clonotype was counted between two and nine times. Its specificity is unknown. CDR3 size: 11 residues. With V trimmed by 1 base and J by 14 bases, 0 bases remained unmatched. Sequenced input: PBMCs or a T cell subset sorted from them (not recorded which). This chain joins TRBV12-3 or TRBV12-4 and TRBJ2-1; 9 bases map to TRBD2. The receptor was isolated from an adult woman who had mild COVID-19 (a few samples of this study predate the infection). Cell type and time point are not known. CDR3 loop: CASSLGTSEFF. The CDR3 DNA sequence: TGTGCCAGCAGTTTAGGGACTAGCGAGTTCTTC.